This T cell receptor (beta chain) was identified during a study of cytomegalovirus exposure and HLA in healthy donors. The overall study: From about 179 million T cells, an earlier analysis saw some 120 million unique TCR beta sequences.

CDR1 is SNHLY, CDR2 FYNNEI, per germline. CDR3 length: 13 amino acids. Deletions cut 8 bases from V and 0 bases from J, with 10 bases between. Vbeta (60) and Jbeta (13) primers were used in the PCR. Sequencing used immunoSEQ multiplex PCR; TCRdb keeps in-frame clones, though not all of them. The data show about 160,000 clones, around 76% seen once. Sample: PBMCs. The clonotype originates from a female donor in good health and CMV-seronegative. V usage is TRBV2 and J usage is TRBJ1-1; D possibly corresponds to TRBD1 (6 bases). DNA for the CDR3: TGTGCCAGCCTAACAGGGTTGAACACTGAAGCTTTCTTT. It translates to CASLTGLNTEAFF.